The clone carrying this TCR beta chain was observed a handful of times. Its antigen remains unknown. The data derive from a study of siplizumab effects on memory and regulatory T cells. Cells of the mixed lymphocyte reaction were cocultured at 37 degrees C for over five days. Study-level findings and limits: Significant reduction of alloreactive sequences traceable to unstimulated CD4+ memory cells was observed with siplizumab.

Some clones are missing from TCRdb's copy, which holds only in-frame ones; the method was immunoSEQ multiplex PCR. Altogether 11,000 to 15,000 clones are present, approximately 48% being singletons, with the ten largest covering over 8.5%. Per the germline V gene, CDR1 is LGHNA and CDR2 is YNFKEQ. V shed 1 base and J shed 3 bases, with 15 bases lying between them. The CDR3 covers 17 residues. The chain uses TRBV4-2 and TRBJ2-2; possible D gene TRBD2, 6 bases. The TCR originated in a human donor in good health; the cells came from an allogeneic mixed lymphocyte reaction. The sequenced material came from CFSE-low (dividing) CD4+ T cells sorted from an allogeneic mixed lymphocyte reaction. CDR3 bases: TGTGCCAGCAGCCAAGTTCGTCTAGCGACAGACACCGGGGAGCTGTTTTTT. This encodes CASSQVRLATDTGELFF.